Sequencing of this TCR beta chain was carried out in a study of blood T cell repertoires in COVID-19. This table comes from immunoSEQ multiplex PCR, and its TCRdb copy is limited to in-frame clones, with some not included. Among roughly 39,000 clones listed, approximately 85% were seen once. The CDR3 consists of 14 residues. V shed 5 bases and J shed 3 bases, with 11 bases lying between them. Germline V gene data show CDR1 as SGHVS and CDR2 as FQNEAQ. The TCR was taken from a man in his sixties with acute or convalescent COVID-19. The sequencing sample was made of peripheral blood. The rearrangement links TRBV7-8 to TRBJ1-5; D is uncertain. The CDR3 sequence is CASSTNSVNQPQHF. CDR3 sequence (DNA): TGTGCCAGCAGCACCAACAGTGTCAATCAGCCCCAGCATTTT.